A single sample is the source of the 22 T cell receptor beta chains below, sequenced in a study of T cells in Graves' hyperthyroidism and ophthalmopathy. Amplification of TCR beta CDR3 regions was performed using RNA transcripts as template. Using the HTBI primer set, a first-round RT-PCR was run on the TCR CDR3. In TCRdb, the multiplex PCR reads were re-called with MiXCR into one record per CDR3 protein. The sample includes hundreds of thousands of distinct CDR3 sequences, roughly 40% of them seen just once. The sequencing sample was made of blood. Receptors originate from a man between 18 and 35 years old with Graves' hyperthyroidism.

The genes are TRBV19 and TRBJ1-5; 7 positions match TRBD1. The V gene's germline CDR1 is LNHDA and CDR2 SQIVND (reference sequence). V shed 4 bases, J shed 5 bases, and the junction held 8 bases outside the gene matches. The CDR3 spans 15 residues. CDR3 sequence reads: CASSTRQGYDQPQHF. CDR3 nucleotides: TGTGCCAGTAGTACCCGACAGGGCTATGATCAGCCCCAGCATTTT.

This clonotype was observed once. The CDR3 does not close with the conserved phenylalanine or tryptophan, likely indicating a read error. V is TRBV12-3 or TRBV12-4 and J is TRBJ2-7, with no clear D. Between the trimmed V and J ends, which lost 6 bases and 7 bases, there was a span of 10 bases. This CDR3 contains 11 residues. CDR3 sequence reads: CASRRTTEQYS. For the CDR3, the DNA is TGTGCCAGCAGGCGTACCACGGAGCAGTACTCC.

The genes are TRBV20-1 and TRBJ2-7, with D unresolved. The CDR3 runs to 13 residues. V dropped 1 base and J dropped 1 base, with 8 bases sitting between them. Germline V gene data show CDR1 as DFQATT and CDR2 as SNEGSKA (reference sequence). CDR3 in amino acids: CSARGHRSYEQYF. CDR3 nucleotide sequence: TGCAGTGCTAGAGGTCACCGGTCCTACGAGCAGTACTTC.

Ten or more counts support this clonotype. One end of the junction varies from germline; a read error may be responsible. This sequence joins TRBV4-1 and TRBJ1-1; no clear D gene. Looked up from germline, CDR1 is MGHRA and CDR2 is YSYEKL. CDR3 size: 13 residues. The CDR3 spells CASSHPGNTEAFF. CDR3 coding DNA: TGTGCCAGCAGCCATCCGGGGAACACTGAAGCTTTCTTT.

The genes are TRBV7-3 and TRBJ2-7, with D possibly matching TRBD1 (5 bases). This CDR3 has 15 residues. CDR1 SGHTA and CDR2 FQGTGA come from the germline V gene. V was shortened by 5 bases and J by 3 bases, with 17 bases between the two germline ends. DNA of the CDR3: TGTGCCAGCAGCCCAGGGTCTAGTATCTACTACGAGCAGTACTTC. It specifies CASSPGSSIYYEQYF.

This clonotype has just a few counts. This chain connects TRBV12-3 or TRBV12-4 to TRBJ1-5; D is unclear. The CDR3 extends over 13 amino acids. V lost 4 bases to trimming and J lost 9 bases, with 13 bases between them. The CDR3 here is CASSSRTGAPQHF. DNA of the CDR3: TGTGCCAGCAGTTCCCGGACGGGCGCGCCCCAGCATTTT.

CDR3 DNA sequence: TGTGCCAGCAGCCCGGTGCTATACGCCGGGGAGCTGTTTTTT. Its translation: CASSPVLYAGELFF. This chain links TRBV7-3 with TRBJ2-2; D is undetermined. Trimming pared 5 bases from V and 6 bases from J, leaving 13 bases between. This CDR3 spans 14 amino acids. Germline lookup yields CDR1 SGHTA and CDR2 FQGTGA.

This clonotype was recorded many times. The gene calls are TRBV29-1 and TRBJ2-7; D is ambiguous. The germline V gene has CDR1 SQVTM and CDR2 ANQGSEA. CDR3 length equals 14 residues. Trimming removed 4 bases at V and 0 bases at J, with 13 bases between. The CDR3, as DNA: TGCAGCGTTGTCCCCTCCGAGAGCTCCTACGAGCAGTACTTC. This gives the protein CSVVPSESSYEQYF.

V and J are TRBV18 and TRBJ2-7; D possibly matches TRBD1 or TRBD2 (5 bases each). The CDR3 has 14 residues. The germline V and J ends were trimmed by 3 bases and 5 bases, with 14 bases remaining between them. Germline values: CDR1 KGHSH, CDR2 LQKENI. The CDR3 region has the DNA TGTGCCAGCTCACCGCGTCAGGGAGACCACGAGCAGTACTTC. Its translation is CASSPRQGDHEQYF.

This clonotype was detected many times. The rearrangement uses TRBV4-1 and TRBJ2-7, with a tentative D call TRBD2 (6 bases). Germline values: CDR1 MGHRA, CDR2 YSYEKL. V lost 0 bases to trimming and J lost 3 bases, with 12 bases between them. The CDR3 has 15 amino acids. The DNA for the CDR3 is TGCGCCAGCAGCCAAGAGGAAGGGAGGATCTACGAGCAGTACTTC. Protein: CASSQEEGRIYEQYF.

The V call is TRBV7-2, the J call TRBJ1-4; the D gene is possibly TRBD1 (6 bases). Trimming shortened V by 5 bases and J by 8 bases, and 24 bases separated the two germline ends. The CDR3 is made up of 17 amino acids. The germline CDR1 and CDR2 sequences are SGHTA and FQGNSA. This CDR3 reads CASSIGGHTGGQEKLFF. For the CDR3, the DNA is TGTGCCAGCAGCATAGGCGGACACACCGGGGGCCAGGAAAAACTGTTTTTT.

This clonotype showed up many times. The V gene is TRBV7-8, the J gene TRBJ1-4; TRBD1 is a possible D gene (5 bases). The germline V and J ends were trimmed by 3 bases and 5 bases, with 10 bases remaining between them. The CDR3 runs to 14 residues. From germline, CDR1 is SGHVS and CDR2 FQNEAQ. Here the CDR3 reads CASSLTDRNEKLFF. The CDR3, as DNA: TGTGCCAGCAGCTTGACAGATAGGAATGAAAAACTGTTTTTT.

The chain carries TRBV5-1 and TRBJ2-7; TRBD2 agrees at 11 bases. This CDR3 has 16 amino acids. Germline V gives CDR1 SGHRS, CDR2 YFSETQ. After removal of 5 bases from V and 1 base from J, the junction contained 8 bases not matched to a gene. CDR3 coding DNA: TGCGCCAGCAGTTCCCTAACTAGCGGGAGTTCCTACGAGCAGTACTTC. Its protein product is CASSSLTSGSSYEQYF.

J is TRBJ1-5 and V is TRBV29-1; possibly TRBD1 for D (5 bases). CDR1 is SQVTM and CDR2 is ANQGSEA in the germline V gene. The CDR3 runs to 13 residues. Trimming pared 2 bases from V and 9 bases from J, leaving 14 bases between. This CDR3 reads CSVERGIGRPQHF. CDR3 sequence (DNA): TGCAGCGTTGAACGGGGGATCGGCCGGCCCCAGCATTTT.

With respect to this clonotype: Possible read error: a much larger clone is one base away. J is TRBJ1-1 and V is TRBV5-1; TRBD1 agrees at 7 bases. Germline CDR1 is SGHRS and CDR2 is YFSETQ. CDR3 length: 15 amino acids. The CDR3 is CAGSLEPRGSTEAFF. CDR3 nucleotides: TGCGCCGGCAGCTTGGAGCCCAGGGGGAGCACTGAAGCTTTCTTT.

This clonotype turned up a few times. A read error is possible here, since a much larger clone lies one base away. The J gene is TRBJ1-2, the V gene TRBV29-1, with 7 bases that match TRBD1. The CDR3 loop spans 14 amino acids. With V trimmed by 0 bases and J by 8 bases, 9 bases remained unmatched. CDR1 SQVTM and CDR2 ANQGSEA come from the germline V gene. The CDR3 spells CSVEDKDRRRGYTF. As DNA, the CDR3 is TGCAGCGTTGAAGATAAGGACAGGAGACGCGGCTACACCTTC.

This clonotype has at least ten counts. The V gene is TRBV20-1, the J gene TRBJ1-1, with D possibly being TRBD1 (5 bases). V was trimmed by 3 bases and J by 11 bases, leaving 13 bases between them. The V gene's germline CDR1 is DFQATT and CDR2 SNEGSKA (reference sequence). This CDR3 has 11 amino acids. This chain's CDR3 is CSASADGGAFF. The CDR3 DNA reads TGCAGTGCTAGTGCGGACGGGGGGGCTTTCTTT.

This chain joins TRBV6-5 and TRBJ1-3; TRBD1 aligns across 7 bases. Trimming removed 5 bases from V and 2 bases from J; junction bases left unmatched: 6. CDR3 length: 15 residues. The germline CDR1 and CDR2 sequences are MNHEY and SVGAGI. DNA of the CDR3: TGTGCCAGCAGTAAAGACAGGGAGGCTGGAAACACCATATATTTT. Protein sequence: CASSKDREAGNTIYF.

V and J are TRBV29-1 and TRBJ2-3, with 8 bases matching TRBD2. Germline CDR1 SQVTM, CDR2 ANQGSEA. J lost 3 bases, V lost 1 base, and 9 bases had no gene match. CDR3 length: 16 amino acids. This chain's CDR3 is CSVEGGAGGGTDTQYF. The CDR3 nucleotides read TGCAGCGTTGAAGGAGGTGCGGGGGGCGGTACAGATACGCAGTATTTT.

Notes on this clonotype: A read error is possible here, since a much larger clone lies one base away. The rearrangement links TRBV11-2 to TRBJ1-6; no definite D call. Germline V gene sequence: CDR1 SGHAT, CDR2 FQNNGV. This CDR3 is built from 16 residues. V dropped 0 bases and J dropped 7 bases, with 13 bases sitting between them. CDR3 sequence: CASSLDWAPGNSPLHF. As DNA, the CDR3 is TGTGCCAGCAGCTTAGACTGGGCTCCTGGGAATTCACCCCTCCACTTT.

This clonotype was picked up one time. A single base separates this from a much larger clone, so it may be a read error. The J gene is TRBJ2-5, the V gene TRBV11-2; TRBD1 matches 8 bases. CDR1 and CDR2 (germline): SGHAT, FQNNGV. The CDR3 has 14 residues. The junction had 11 bases not matched to a gene; V was cut back by 8 bases and J by 6 bases. The CDR3 spells CASGTSDRAKTQYF. CDR3 DNA sequence: TGTGCCAGCGGCACCTCGGACAGGGCAAAGACCCAGTACTTC.

This clonotype has at least ten counts. The chain is built from TRBV29-1 and TRBJ2-7, with D possibly being TRBD1 (6 bases). Trimming pared 6 bases from V and 5 bases from J, leaving 11 bases between. There are 11 residues in the CDR3. CDR1 SQVTM and CDR2 ANQGSEA come from the germline V gene. CDR3: CSVLRGNEQYF. CDR3 sequence (DNA): TGCAGCGTCCTCAGGGGCAACGAGCAGTACTTC.